This paragraph covers one T cell receptor beta chain sequence. Its matching antigen is unknown. Clones were read by immunoSEQ multiplex PCR, and TCRdb kept only the in-frame ones, dropping some. Among some 170,000 clones listed, approximately 87% were seen once. This record comes from a study of cytomegalovirus exposure and HLA in healthy donors. Study findings and constraints: That first-cohort TCR clusters tended to co-occur in the 90 to 150 validation repertoires was found in a later analysis. Associated with cytomegalovirus, according to the listing, were 150 to 200 TCR beta chains.

CDR1 MNHNS and CDR2 SASEGT come from the germline V gene. The V end was cut by 4 bases, the J end by 0 bases, with 27 bases between. The CDR3 totals 20 residues. Sequencing was performed on PBMCs. The chain couples TRBV6-1 to TRBJ1-2; D gene uncertain. This sequence originates from a woman in her twenties or thirties in good health and CMV-seronegative. CDR3 coding DNA: TGTGCCAGCAGTGTTGCCCGTAAGAGCCCTGACTCCCCAGCTAACTATGGCTACACCTTC. Translated: CASSVARKSPDSPANYGYTF.